This T cell receptor (beta chain) originates from a study of control samples from healthy donors and cancer patients. V was shortened by 4 bases and J by 2 bases, with 16 bases between the two germline ends. This CDR3 is 15 amino acids long. Germline-derived CDR1 and CDR2 are SGHRS and YFSETQ. Here immunoSEQ multiplex PCR was the method, and the copy in TCRdb shows in-frame clones only, minus some. This table holds fewer than 500,000 clones, roughly 90% found once. The sequence was collected from a middle-aged man with head and neck cancer. Sequences were obtained from PBMCs. The rearrangement links TRBV5-1 to TRBJ2-7; D remains ambiguous. Written as DNA, the CDR3 is TGCGCCAGCAGCGAGGCCGGGCGCAAAGCCTACGAGCAGTACTTC. It translates to CASSEAGRKAYEQYF.